This is a list of T cell receptor beta chains from one sample in a study of blood T cell repertoires in COVID-19. Clones were read by immunoSEQ multiplex PCR, and TCRdb kept only the in-frame ones, dropping some. The sample contains about 260,000 clones, around 86% of which appear only once. The sequencing input was peripheral blood. The receptors here all came from a woman in her fifties or sixties with COVID-19, enrolled during active disease. CDR3s include the opening cysteine and the closing phenylalanine or tryptophan. A D gene is named only where the DNA matches it firmly. Clone size is shown for a subset of rows, as once, few, many or a class of expanded clone.

clone_size: -
j_call: TRBJ1-2
v_call: TRBV27
cdr3_length: 14
d_call: TRBD1
cdr3_aa: CASSFRTGNYGYTF
cdr3_nt: TGTGCCAGCAGTTTCCGGACAGGGAACTATGGCTACACCTTC

clone_size: -
j_call: TRBJ2-1
v_call: TRBV30
cdr3_length: 14
d_call: TRBD2
cdr3_aa: CAWTLAGGRNEQFF
cdr3_nt: TGTGCCTGGACGCTAGCGGGAGGCCGAAATGAGCAGTTCTTC

clone_size: -
j_call: TRBJ2-3
v_call: TRBV5-5
cdr3_length: 16
d_call: -
cdr3_aa: CASSFGTERSTDTQYF
cdr3_nt: TGTGCCAGCAGCTTCGGTACGGAGCGGAGCACAGATACGCAGTATTTT

clone_size: -
j_call: TRBJ2-2
v_call: TRBV6-5
cdr3_length: 14
d_call: -
cdr3_aa: CASQSGLNTGELFF
cdr3_nt: TGTGCCAGTCAAAGCGGACTTAACACCGGGGAGCTGTTTTTT

clone_size: -
j_call: TRBJ1-5
v_call: TRBV28
cdr3_length: 17
d_call: TRBD1
cdr3_aa: CASRRTGGAGLNQPQHF
cdr3_nt: TGTGCCAGCAGAAGAACAGGGGGCGCAGGCCTCAATCAGCCCCAGCATTTT

clone_size: -
j_call: TRBJ2-5
v_call: TRBV29-1
cdr3_length: 13
d_call: -
cdr3_aa: CSVNPGPRGTQYF
cdr3_nt: TGCAGCGTTAATCCGGGCCCAAGGGGGACCCAGTACTTC

clone_size: -
j_call: TRBJ2-1
v_call: TRBV7-9
cdr3_length: 13
d_call: -
cdr3_aa: CASSALRVDEQFF
cdr3_nt: TGTGCCAGCAGCGCCCTGAGGGTCGATGAGCAGTTCTTC

clone_size: -
j_call: TRBJ2-5
v_call: TRBV18
cdr3_length: 14
d_call: TRBD1
cdr3_aa: CASSPPTGEETQYF
cdr3_nt: TGTGCCAGCTCACCACCGACAGGGGAAGAGACCCAGTACTTC

clone_size: -
j_call: TRBJ1-1
v_call: TRBV2
cdr3_length: 12
d_call: -
cdr3_aa: CASSLGGSEAFF
cdr3_nt: TGTGCCAGCAGTCTGGGGGGTTCTGAAGCTTTCTTT

clone_size: -
j_call: TRBJ1-6
v_call: TRBV28
cdr3_length: 15
d_call: -
cdr3_aa: CASSLTQTENSPLHF
cdr3_nt: TGTGCCAGCAGTTTAACCCAAACGGAGAATTCACCCCTCCACTTT

clone_size: few
j_call: TRBJ2-5
v_call: TRBV5-6
cdr3_length: 13
d_call: -
cdr3_aa: CASSLLRGETQYF
cdr3_nt: TGTGCCAGCAGCCTCCTACGGGGTGAGACCCAGTACTTC

clone_size: -
j_call: TRBJ2-7
v_call: TRBV27
cdr3_length: 14
d_call: -
cdr3_aa: CASSFKGFGFEQYF
cdr3_nt: TGTGCCAGCAGTTTCAAGGGGTTCGGGTTCGAGCAGTACTTC

clone_size: -
j_call: TRBJ1-4
v_call: TRBV29-1
cdr3_length: 14
d_call: TRBD1
cdr3_aa: CSVAPGQGGEKLFF
cdr3_nt: TGCAGCGTTGCCCCGGGACAGGGAGGTGAAAAACTGTTTTTT

clone_size: -
j_call: TRBJ1-5
v_call: TRBV19
cdr3_length: 15
d_call: TRBD1
cdr3_aa: CASSIGYRGDQPQHF
cdr3_nt: TGTGCCAGTAGTATAGGTTACAGGGGGGATCAGCCCCAGCATTTT

clone_size: -
j_call: TRBJ2-1
v_call: TRBV28
cdr3_length: 17
d_call: TRBD2
cdr3_aa: CASSTLTRLARNNEQFF
cdr3_nt: TGTGCCAGCAGCACCCTGACCAGACTAGCGAGGAACAATGAGCAGTTCTTC

clone_size: -
j_call: TRBJ1-2
v_call: TRBV24-1
cdr3_length: 12
d_call: -
cdr3_aa: CATSIQGFGYTF
cdr3_nt: TGTGCCACCAGTATCCAGGGATTTGGCTACACCTTC

clone_size: -
j_call: TRBJ1-1
v_call: TRBV28
cdr3_length: 14
d_call: -
cdr3_aa: CASSLGGPNTEAFF
cdr3_nt: TGTGCCAGCAGTTTGGGGGGTCCGAACACTGAAGCTTTCTTT

clone_size: once
j_call: TRBJ1-2
v_call: TRBV5-1
cdr3_length: 15
d_call: -
cdr3_aa: CASSKDLGAGYGYTF
cdr3_nt: TGCGCCAGCAGCAAAGACTTGGGGGCAGGCTATGGCTACACCTTC

clone_size: -
j_call: TRBJ1-2
v_call: TRBV3-1/TRBV3-2
cdr3_length: 14
d_call: TRBD1
cdr3_aa: CASSLGQGAGGYTF
cdr3_nt: TGTGCCAGCAGCCTAGGACAGGGTGCTGGGGGCTACACCTTC

clone_size: -
j_call: TRBJ1-2
v_call: TRBV3-1/TRBV3-2
cdr3_length: 15
d_call: -
cdr3_aa: CASSRWGGAGDGYTF
cdr3_nt: TGTGCCAGCAGCCGGTGGGGGGGCGCCGGTGATGGCTACACCTTC

clone_size: once
j_call: TRBJ1-5
v_call: TRBV7-9
cdr3_length: 14
d_call: TRBD1
cdr3_aa: CASRPDRAHQPQHF
cdr3_nt: TGTGCCAGCAGGCCCGACAGGGCCCATCAGCCCCAGCATTTT

clone_size: once
j_call: TRBJ2-2
v_call: TRBV5-4
cdr3_length: 15
d_call: TRBD2
cdr3_aa: CASSLPSGGTGELFF
cdr3_nt: TGTGCCAGCAGCTTACCAAGCGGGGGCACCGGGGAGCTGTTTTTT

clone_size: -
j_call: TRBJ2-5
v_call: TRBV5-4
cdr3_length: 15
d_call: TRBD1
cdr3_aa: CASSAPGQGTFPPYF
cdr3_nt: TGTGCCAGCAGCGCTCCGGGACAGGGGACTTTCCCTCCCTACTTC

clone_size: -
j_call: TRBJ2-1
v_call: TRBV5-6
cdr3_length: 15
d_call: TRBD2
cdr3_aa: CASSPGLAEYNEQFF
cdr3_nt: TGTGCCAGCAGCCCCGGACTAGCGGAGTACAATGAGCAGTTCTTC

clone_size: -
j_call: TRBJ2-1
v_call: TRBV10-3
cdr3_length: 16
d_call: TRBD2
cdr3_aa: CAISGVSGGSFNEQFF
cdr3_nt: TGTGCCATCAGTGGGGTTAGCGGGGGTTCATTCAATGAGCAGTTCTTC

clone_size: -
j_call: TRBJ2-7
v_call: TRBV29-1
cdr3_length: 13
d_call: TRBD2
cdr3_aa: CSVWTSPSYEQYF
cdr3_nt: TGCAGCGTCTGGACTAGCCCTTCCTACGAGCAGTACTTC

clone_size: -
j_call: TRBJ1-2
v_call: TRBV7-9
cdr3_length: 15
d_call: -
cdr3_aa: CASSESKGHPYGYTF
cdr3_nt: TGTGCCAGCAGCGAAAGTAAGGGGCACCCCTATGGCTACACCTTC

clone_size: -
j_call: TRBJ2-2
v_call: TRBV6-5
cdr3_length: 16
d_call: TRBD2
cdr3_aa: CASSFSGRVLAGELFF
cdr3_nt: TGTGCCAGCAGTTTTAGCGGGAGAGTATTAGCCGGGGAGCTGTTTTTT

clone_size: -
j_call: TRBJ1-1
v_call: TRBV2
cdr3_length: 16
d_call: TRBD1
cdr3_aa: CASSELWTGGITEAFF
cdr3_nt: TGTGCCAGCAGTGAACTCTGGACAGGGGGGATCACTGAAGCTTTCTTT

clone_size: -
j_call: TRBJ2-7
v_call: TRBV30
cdr3_length: 14
d_call: -
cdr3_aa: CAWRALGGAYEQYF
cdr3_nt: TGTGCCTGGAGGGCCTTGGGCGGGGCCTACGAGCAGTACTTC

clone_size: -
j_call: TRBJ1-6
v_call: TRBV9
cdr3_length: 15
d_call: TRBD1
cdr3_aa: CASSVGDRVNSPLHF
cdr3_nt: TGTGCCAGCAGCGTAGGGGACAGGGTAAATTCACCCCTCCACTTT

clone_size: -
j_call: TRBJ1-1
v_call: TRBV7-2
cdr3_length: 13
d_call: TRBD1
cdr3_aa: CASSSQGATEAFF
cdr3_nt: TGTGCCAGCAGTTCCCAGGGGGCCACTGAAGCTTTCTTT

clone_size: -
j_call: TRBJ2-5
v_call: TRBV23-1
cdr3_length: 17
d_call: TRBD2
cdr3_aa: CASSHNLRVAGEETQYF
cdr3_nt: TGCGCCAGCAGTCATAATCTTAGAGTAGCGGGGGAAGAGACCCAGTACTTC

clone_size: -
j_call: TRBJ2-1
v_call: TRBV3-1/TRBV3-2
cdr3_length: 18
d_call: TRBD1
cdr3_aa: CASSQVSSQGGMRGEQFF
cdr3_nt: TGTGCCAGCAGCCAAGTGTCATCACAGGGGGGCATGCGGGGTGAGCAGTTCTTC

clone_size: -
j_call: TRBJ1-4
v_call: TRBV19
cdr3_length: 14
d_call: TRBD1
cdr3_aa: CASSATGLREKLFF
cdr3_nt: TGTGCCAGTAGTGCGACAGGGTTGAGAGAAAAACTGTTTTTT

clone_size: -
j_call: TRBJ2-1
v_call: TRBV11-2
cdr3_length: 17
d_call: TRBD2
cdr3_aa: CASSPSRGLAGYNEQFF
cdr3_nt: TGTGCCAGCAGCCCTAGCCGGGGACTAGCGGGCTACAATGAGCAGTTCTTC

clone_size: -
j_call: TRBJ1-1
v_call: TRBV19
cdr3_length: 14
d_call: -
cdr3_aa: CASSRGQKNTEAFF
cdr3_nt: TGTGCCAGTAGTAGGGGACAAAAGAACACTGAAGCTTTCTTT

clone_size: -
j_call: TRBJ1-1
v_call: TRBV3-1/TRBV3-2
cdr3_length: 12
d_call: -
cdr3_aa: CASGAGNTEAFF
cdr3_nt: TGTGCCAGCGGAGCGGGAAACACTGAAGCTTTCTTT

clone_size: -
j_call: TRBJ2-1
v_call: TRBV28
cdr3_length: 15
d_call: -
cdr3_aa: CASSLGRAGGNEQFF
cdr3_nt: TGTGCCAGCAGTTTAGGGCGCGCAGGGGGGAATGAGCAGTTCTTC

clone_size: -
j_call: TRBJ2-3
v_call: TRBV7-2
cdr3_length: 18
d_call: TRBD2
cdr3_aa: CASSFPKSGGSRTDTQYF
cdr3_nt: TGTGCCAGCAGCTTTCCTAAGTCCGGCGGGAGCCGTACAGATACGCAGTATTTT

clone_size: -
j_call: TRBJ1-5
v_call: TRBV19
cdr3_length: 15
d_call: TRBD1
cdr3_aa: CASTSGGRADQPQHF
cdr3_nt: TGTGCCAGTACCTCAGGGGGCAGGGCCGATCAGCCCCAGCATTTT

clone_size: -
j_call: TRBJ2-7
v_call: TRBV27
cdr3_length: 12
d_call: TRBD1
cdr3_aa: CASGTGEYEQYF
cdr3_nt: TGTGCCAGCGGAACAGGGGAGTACGAGCAGTACTTC

clone_size: -
j_call: TRBJ1-5
v_call: TRBV19
cdr3_length: 13
d_call: TRBD1
cdr3_aa: CAGSKGAGQPQHF
cdr3_nt: TGTGCCGGGAGCAAGGGGGCCGGTCAGCCCCAGCATTTT

clone_size: -
j_call: TRBJ1-4
v_call: TRBV7-9
cdr3_length: 19
d_call: TRBD1
cdr3_aa: CASSEKPGQGGSTNEKLFF
cdr3_nt: TGTGCCAGCAGCGAGAAACCGGGACAGGGAGGTTCAACTAATGAAAAACTGTTTTTT

clone_size: -
j_call: TRBJ2-5
v_call: TRBV9
cdr3_length: 15
d_call: TRBD2
cdr3_aa: CASSSGSGRQETQYF
cdr3_nt: TGTGCCAGCAGCTCAGGGAGCGGGAGGCAAGAGACCCAGTACTTC

clone_size: -
j_call: TRBJ1-5
v_call: TRBV28
cdr3_length: 15
d_call: -
cdr3_aa: CASRTPGGPNQPQHF
cdr3_nt: TGTGCCAGCAGGACTCCGGGGGGACCCAATCAGCCCCAGCATTTT

clone_size: few
j_call: TRBJ2-3
v_call: TRBV4-3
cdr3_length: 16
d_call: TRBD2
cdr3_aa: CASSQVTSGRTDTQYF
cdr3_nt: TGCGCCAGCAGCCAAGTGACTAGCGGGAGAACAGATACGCAGTATTTT

clone_size: -
j_call: TRBJ2-2
v_call: TRBV19
cdr3_length: 12
d_call: -
cdr3_aa: CASRTRTGELFF
cdr3_nt: TGTGCCAGTAGAACGAGGACCGGGGAGCTGTTTTTT

clone_size: -
j_call: TRBJ2-6
v_call: TRBV4-3
cdr3_length: 17
d_call: -
cdr3_aa: CASSQLRGGSGANVLTF
cdr3_nt: TGCGCCAGCAGCCAACTCAGGGGTGGGTCTGGGGCCAACGTCCTGACTTTC

clone_size: few
j_call: TRBJ2-3
v_call: TRBV14
cdr3_length: 14
d_call: TRBD1
cdr3_aa: CASSRGQSTDTQYF
cdr3_nt: TGTGCCAGCAGCCGGGGACAGAGCACAGATACGCAGTATTTT

clone_size: -
j_call: TRBJ2-1
v_call: TRBV5-1
cdr3_length: 15
d_call: TRBD1
cdr3_aa: CASSILGTGGNEQFF
cdr3_nt: TGCGCCAGCAGCATACTAGGGACAGGGGGCAATGAGCAGTTCTTC

clone_size: few
j_call: TRBJ2-7
v_call: TRBV5-1
cdr3_length: 15
d_call: TRBD2
cdr3_aa: CASSLWAGRAEEQYF
cdr3_nt: TGCGCCAGCAGCTTGTGGGCCGGGAGGGCCGAAGAGCAGTACTTC

clone_size: -
j_call: TRBJ1-3
v_call: TRBV4-1
cdr3_length: 15
d_call: -
cdr3_aa: CASSRGPEWGNTIYF
cdr3_nt: TGCGCCAGCAGCCGCGGGCCCGAGTGGGGAAACACCATATATTTT

clone_size: -
j_call: TRBJ1-4
v_call: TRBV5-1
cdr3_length: 17
d_call: -
cdr3_aa: CASSPPTPGPGGEKLFF
cdr3_nt: TGCGCCAGCAGCCCACCTACTCCGGGACCCGGGGGGGAAAAACTGTTTTTT

clone_size: -
j_call: TRBJ1-2
v_call: TRBV5-4
cdr3_length: 14
d_call: TRBD1
cdr3_aa: CASSRIGTGNGYTF
cdr3_nt: TGTGCCAGCAGCCGCATCGGGACAGGGAATGGCTACACCTTC